One and the same sample provided the 14 T cell receptor beta chains below, sequenced in a study of blood T cell repertoires in COVID-19. Assay: immunoSEQ multiplex PCR; the TCRdb copy retains only in-frame clones and omits some. The sample consists of 9,500 to 15,000 clones, 90% of them appearing once. The specimen was peripheral blood. These receptors were collected from a man in his 70s with active COVID-19.

This clone appeared once. V is TRBV7-2 and J is TRBJ1-6; D is ambiguous. The V end lost 5 bases, the J end lost 3 bases, and 2 bases lay between the germline ends. The CDR3 runs 12 residues. Germline-derived CDR1 and CDR2 are SGHTA and FQGNSA. In DNA, the CDR3 is TGTGCCAGCAGCCACTATAATTCACCCCTCCACTTT. Its translation: CASSHYNSPLHF.

The chain recombines TRBV3-1 (or the pseudogene TRBV3-2) with TRBJ2-1; 11 bases are a match to TRBD1. Per the germline V gene, CDR1 is LGHDT and CDR2 is YNNKEL (reference sequence). Trimming took 4 bases from V and 10 from J; bases not matched to a gene: 6. The CDR3 totals 14 residues. CDR3 protein: CASSLRTGGGEQFF. The CDR3 coding sequence is TGTGCCAGCAGCCTCCGGACAGGGGGCGGCGAGCAGTTCTTC.

The rearrangement links TRBV2 to TRBJ2-2; D gene unclear. Per the germline V gene, CDR1 is SNHLY and CDR2 is FYNNEI. Between the trimmed V and J ends, which lost 6 bases and 4 bases, there was a span of 12 bases. CDR3 length: 14 residues. The CDR3: CASSERQLTGELFF. CDR3 nucleotide sequence: TGTGCCAGCAGCGAAAGACAACTCACCGGGGAGCTGTTTTTT.

This chain connects TRBV6-5 to TRBJ2-7, with D unclear. CDR1 and CDR2 from the germline V gene are MNHEY and SVGAGI. The CDR3 runs to 14 residues. V lost 7 bases, J lost 4 bases, and 17 bases lay in between. CDR3 in amino acids: CASIARWAPYEQYF. CDR3 in DNA: TGTGCCAGCATCGCCCGGTGGGCACCTTACGAGCAGTACTTC.

The rearrangement joins TRBV4-3 to TRBJ1-1; unclear D gene. The germline CDR1 and CDR2 sequences are LGHNA and YSLEER. V was shortened by 0 bases and J by 4 bases, with 15 bases between the two germline ends. CDR3 length: 16 residues. For the CDR3, the DNA is TGCGCCAGCAGCCAAGAGGGCAGGTCCGCGGGCACTGAAGCTTTCTTT. Amino acid sequence: CASSQEGRSAGTEAFF.

This chain connects TRBV10-3 to TRBJ2-1; D gene ambiguous. In germline, CDR1 is ENHRY, CDR2 SYGVKD. Trimming took 4 bases from V and 7 from J, leaving 8 bases between them. The CDR3 has 12 amino acids. The CDR3 loop is CAISGAGNEQFF. CDR3 sequence (DNA): TGTGCCATCAGTGGGGCAGGAAATGAGCAGTTCTTC.

This sequence joins TRBV5-1 and TRBJ2-1; TRBD1 might be the D (6 bases). Germline CDR1 SGHRS, CDR2 YFSETQ. The CDR3 sequence is 15 residues long. Trimming left V 0 bases short and J 2 bases short, with 9 bases between. The CDR3 DNA sequence: TGCGCCAGCAGCTTGGGCCAGGGGCCCTACAATGAGCAGTTCTTC. This gives the protein CASSLGQGPYNEQFF.

J is TRBJ2-7 and V is TRBV11-3; D remains unclear. V lost 5 bases, J lost 3 bases, and 14 bases lay in between. From germline, CDR1 is SGHNT and CDR2 YENEEA. CDR3 length equals 14 residues. CDR3: CASSRTGSNYEQYF. The CDR3 bases are TGTGCCAGCAGCCGTACCGGGTCGAACTACGAGCAGTACTTC.

V is TRBV4-3 and J is TRBJ2-7, with 7 bases that match TRBD2. CDR1 LGHNA and CDR2 YSLEER come from the germline V gene. There are 16 residues in the CDR3. The J segment lost 2 bases and the V segment lost 0 bases, leaving 7 bases of the junction unmatched. The CDR3 region has the DNA TGCGCCAGCAGCCAAGATTCCAGCGGGGCTCCCTACGAGCAGTACTTC. It translates to CASSQDSSGAPYEQYF.

The CDR3 loop reads CASSMGRNTGELFF. CDR3 sequence (DNA): TGTGCCAGTAGTATGGGCCGTAACACCGGGGAGCTGTTTTTT. The chain has TRBV19 and TRBJ2-2; D remains unclear. The CDR3 runs 14 residues. Trimming left V 3 bases short and J 2 bases short, with 7 bases between. Germline CDR1 and CDR2: LNHDA and SQIVND (reference sequence). Looking up the rest from reference TRBV19 and TRBJ2-2 gives the full variable domain: DGGITQSPKYLFRKEGQNVTLSCEQNLNHDAMYWYRQDPGQGLRLIYYSQIVNDFQKGDIAEGYSVSREKKESFPLTVTSAQKNPTAFYLCASSMGRNTGELFFGEGSRLTVL.

This clone has just a few counts. The chain combines TRBV7-9 with TRBJ1-2; 9 bases match TRBD1. Losses at the gene ends were 3 bases for V and 4 bases for J; bases not matched to a gene: 3. In germline, CDR1 is SEHNR, CDR2 FQNEAQ (reference sequence). This CDR3 region has 14 residues. The CDR3: CASSLDRGRYGYTF. The CDR3 DNA sequence: TGTGCCAGCAGCTTGGACAGGGGCCGCTATGGCTACACCTTC. The variable domain in full, with the rest retrieved from reference TRBV7-9 and TRBJ1-2, is DTGVSQNPRHKITKRGQNVTFRCDPISEHNRLYWYRQTLGQGPEFLTYFQNEAQLEKSRLLSDRFSAERPKGSFSTLEIQRTEQGDSAMYLCASSLDRGRYGYTFGSGTRLTVV.

The chain combines TRBV7-8 with TRBJ2-5; 11 positions agree with TRBD2. Trimming at V came to 8 bases and at J to 4 bases, leaving 9 bases not matched to a gene. The CDR3 contains 15 residues. Germline V gene lookup returns CDR1 SGHVS and CDR2 FQNEAQ. CDR3 DNA sequence: TGTGCCAGCTTCGGGCTAGCGGGAGGAAGAGAGACCCAGTACTTC. Amino acid sequence: CASFGLAGGRETQYF. Combining the CDR3 with reference TRBV7-8 and TRBJ2-5 gives the whole variable domain GAGVSQSPRYKVAKRGQDVALRCDPISGHVSLFWYQQALGQGPEFLTYFQNEAQLDKSGLPSDRFFAERPEGSVSTLKIQRTQQEDSAVYLCASFGLAGGRETQYFGPGTRLLVL.

The chain has TRBV5-1 and TRBJ1-4; TRBD1 matches 11 bases. This CDR3 spans 16 amino acids. V lost 4 bases to trimming and J lost 7 bases; unmatched junction nucleotides: 9. Germline CDR1 is SGHRS and CDR2 is YFSETQ. CDR3 residues: CASSPTGQGAFEKLFF. In nucleotides, the CDR3 is TGCGCCAGCAGCCCAACTGGACAGGGGGCTTTTGAAAAACTGTTTTTT. The full variable domain, its missing parts supplied by reference TRBV5-1 and TRBJ1-4, is KAGVTQTPRYLIKTRGQQVTLSCSPISGHRSVSWYQQTPGQGLQFLFEYFSETQRNKGNFPGRFSGRQFSNSRSEMNVSTLELGDSALYLCASSPTGQGAFEKLFFGSGTQLSVL.

The J gene is TRBJ1-2, the V gene TRBV7-2, with 7 bases identical to TRBD1. V lost 3 bases and J lost 4; bases outside the gene matches: 5. Germline lookup yields CDR1 SGHTA and CDR2 FQGNSA. The CDR3 contains 14 residues. The CDR3 loop reads CASSLEYRGYGYTF. The DNA of the CDR3 is TGTGCCAGCAGCTTGGAGTACAGGGGCTATGGCTACACCTTC.